These 18 T cell receptor beta chains originate from one sample sequenced in a study of control samples from healthy donors and cancer patients. Sequenced by immunoSEQ multiplex PCR; TCRdb stores in-frame clones only, minus some. The sample lists some 110,000 clones; over 90% were seen once. The source material was blood. The receptor set was obtained from a man aged 25 to 45 in good health.

The chain recombines TRBV14 with TRBJ2-1, with D unresolved. Trimming took off 2 bases at V and 0 bases at J, with 11 bases between the two ends. Germline CDR1 is SGHDN and CDR2 is FVKESK. The CDR3 consists of 16 residues. The CDR3 is CASSQSLRSSYNEQFF. The CDR3 coding sequence is TGTGCCAGCAGCCAATCCTTAAGGAGCTCCTACAATGAGCAGTTCTTC.

This chain connects TRBV6-2 or TRBV6-3 to TRBJ2-2; tentative D call: TRBD1 (5 bases). This CDR3 contains 17 residues. The V end was cut by 0 bases, the J end by 3 bases, with 14 bases between. In germline, CDR1 is MNHEY, CDR2 SVGEGT. This CDR3 is CASSYSLDTVDTGELFF. The DNA for the CDR3 is TGTGCCAGCAGTTACTCCCTGGACACAGTGGACACCGGGGAGCTGTTTTTT.

This rearrangement joins TRBV19 to TRBJ2-3; a possible D gene is TRBD2 (5 bases). The CDR3 loop spans 16 amino acids. Germline loops: CDR1 LNHDA, CDR2 SQIVND (reference sequence). The ends were cut back, 2 bases at V and 5 bases at J, with 17 bases in the middle. CDR3 nucleotides: TGTGCCAGTAGTATACTAGCTACATGGCCAGGAGATACGCAGTATTTT. This encodes CASSILATWPGDTQYF.

The CDR3 bases are TGTGCCACCAGTGGAATTGGGAGCAACACCATATATTTT. Translating gives CATSGIGSNTIYF. The chain employs TRBV24-1 and TRBJ1-3; D gene ambiguous. Trimming took 5 bases from V and 7 from J, leaving 11 bases between them. The CDR3 has 13 amino acids. Germline-derived CDR1 and CDR2 are KGHDR and SFDVKD.

The chain combines TRBV10-3 with TRBJ2-2; TRBD1 matches 9 bases. V shed 8 bases, J shed 5 bases, and the junction held 12 bases outside the gene matches. Germline loops: CDR1 ENHRY, CDR2 SYGVKD. CDR3 length equals 16 residues. CDR3 nucleotides: TGTGCCATCGGGGGGACAGGGTCTCAGGAGACCGGGGAGCTGTTTTTT. This codes for CAIGGTGSQETGELFF.

V gene TRBV4-1 combines with J gene TRBJ2-7, with D maybe TRBD1 (5 bases). The CDR3 loop spans 17 amino acids. Germline values: CDR1 MGHRA, CDR2 YSYEKL. V shed 0 bases and J shed 5 bases, with 20 bases lying between them. DNA for the CDR3: TGCGCCAGCAGCCAAGAAGGACGGGCAGGGTCTTTCAACGAGCAGTACTTC. As protein: CASSQEGRAGSFNEQYF.

This chain connects TRBV29-1 to TRBJ1-3, with D maybe TRBD1 (5 bases). CDR1 is SQVTM, CDR2 ANQGSEA, per germline. The CDR3 loop spans 14 amino acids. The V gene lost 1 base and the J gene lost 7 bases, with 14 bases spanning the gap. CDR3 protein: CSVEGRGEGNTIYF. The CDR3 DNA sequence: TGCAGCGTTGAAGGGAGGGGAGAAGGTAACACCATATATTTT.

The chain is built from TRBV18 and TRBJ2-1; D is possibly TRBD1 or TRBD2 (6 bases each). V shed 1 base and J shed 4 bases, with 14 bases lying between them. The CDR3 totals 16 residues. Germline CDR1 is KGHSH and CDR2 is LQKENI. CDR3 residues: CASSPRWGAHYNEQFF. In DNA, the CDR3 is TGTGCCAGCTCACCACGTTGGGGGGCGCATTACAATGAGCAGTTCTTC.

The genes are TRBV3-1 (or the pseudogene TRBV3-2) and TRBJ2-7, with D uncertain. Looked up from germline, CDR1 is LGHDT and CDR2 is YNNKEL (reference sequence). The CDR3 extends over 12 amino acids. Trimming took off 3 bases at V and 3 bases at J, with 6 bases between the two ends. CDR3 coding DNA: TGTGCCAGCAGCCAGACCCGCTACGAGCAGTACTTC. Translated: CASSQTRYEQYF.

This clone occurred once. The chain links TRBV7-8 to TRBJ1-1; D remains ambiguous. This CDR3 has 15 amino acids. From germline, CDR1 is SGHVS and CDR2 FQNEAQ. V lost 4 bases, J lost 5 bases, and 17 bases lay in between. The CDR3 loop reads CASSSDEGLGTEAFF. CDR3 nucleotide sequence: TGTGCCAGCAGCTCAGATGAGGGCTTGGGGACTGAAGCTTTCTTT.

As DNA, the CDR3 is TGTGCCAGCTCGGCGGGGGCGGGCACTGAAGCTTTCTTT. This gives the protein CASSAGAGTEAFF. The chain couples TRBV7-3 to TRBJ1-1; TRBD1 might be the D (6 bases). CDR1 and CDR2 (germline): SGHTA, FQGTGA. V shed 8 bases and J shed 4 bases, with 14 bases lying between them. The CDR3 contains 13 residues.

The V gene is TRBV7-6, the J gene TRBJ2-2, with TRBD2 matching over 15 bases. The V segment lost 5 bases and the J segment 5 bases; nucleotides outside the gene matches: 12. This CDR3 is built from 19 residues. The germline gives CDR1 SGHVS, CDR2 FNYEAQ. CDR3 sequence: CASSRTTGTSGGRTGELFF. CDR3 DNA sequence: TGTGCCAGCAGCCGCACGACCGGGACTAGCGGGGGGAGGACCGGGGAGCTGTTTTTT.

This clone is a singleton in its sample. Germline is not matched at one junction end, which may reflect a read error. Additional DNA sequences in this sample encode the identical CDR3. The rearrangement uses TRBV28 and TRBJ1-1; D gene unclear. The germline V gene encodes CDR1 MDHEN and CDR2 SYDVKM. This CDR3 spans 14 amino acids. This chain's CDR3 is CASNPGWKLPEAFF. The CDR3 DNA reads as TGCGCCAGCAACCCGGGGTGGAAGTTGCCTGAAGCTTTCTTT.

The chain uses TRBV9 and TRBJ2-7; TRBD2 matches 11 bases. Trimming took 4 bases from V and 5 from J; bases not matched to a gene: 5. The CDR3 totals 14 residues. CDR1 is SGDLS, CDR2 YYNGEE, per germline. The CDR3 loop is CASSYSGGADEQYF. CDR3 in DNA: TGTGCCAGCAGCTATAGCGGGGGGGCGGACGAGCAGTACTTC.

The V and J genes are TRBV7-3 and TRBJ1-2; maybe TRBD1 (5 bases). Germline V gene lookup returns CDR1 SGHTA and CDR2 FQGTGA. V was trimmed by 0 bases and J by 8 bases, leaving 13 bases between them. The CDR3 is made up of 14 amino acids. The CDR3 DNA sequence: TGTGCCAGCAGCTTAACGGCAGGGCCTTCCGGCTACACCTTC. This translates into CASSLTAGPSGYTF.

The J gene is TRBJ1-4, the V gene TRBV19; 7 bases map to TRBD1. V dropped 5 bases and J dropped 0; count of bases not matched to a gene: 6. Germline V lookup: CDR1 LNHDA, CDR2 SQIVND (reference sequence). The CDR3 runs to 16 residues. The CDR3 region has the DNA TGTGCCAGTAGTGCACAGGGGTGGGCAACTAATGAAAAACTGTTTTTT. Translation gives CASSAQGWATNEKLFF.

The chain combines TRBV7-2 with TRBJ1-2; D is unclear. CDR1 SGHTA and CDR2 FQGNSA come from the germline V gene. The CDR3 length is 14 residues. The V end lost 5 bases, the J end lost 6 bases, and 16 bases lay between the germline ends. The CDR3 loop reads CASSPSSDRDGYTF. The CDR3, as DNA: TGTGCCAGCAGCCCCTCCTCCGACCGGGATGGCTACACCTTC.

V is TRBV5-1 and J is TRBJ1-6; TRBD1 matches at 8 bases. The CDR3 has 16 amino acids. CDR1 is SGHRS and CDR2 is YFSETQ in the germline V gene. V was pared by 2 bases and J by 4 bases, with 5 bases of the junction left unmatched. The CDR3 spells CASSFGQGSYNSPLHF. CDR3 DNA sequence: TGCGCCAGCAGCTTCGGACAGGGAAGTTATAATTCACCCCTCCACTTT.